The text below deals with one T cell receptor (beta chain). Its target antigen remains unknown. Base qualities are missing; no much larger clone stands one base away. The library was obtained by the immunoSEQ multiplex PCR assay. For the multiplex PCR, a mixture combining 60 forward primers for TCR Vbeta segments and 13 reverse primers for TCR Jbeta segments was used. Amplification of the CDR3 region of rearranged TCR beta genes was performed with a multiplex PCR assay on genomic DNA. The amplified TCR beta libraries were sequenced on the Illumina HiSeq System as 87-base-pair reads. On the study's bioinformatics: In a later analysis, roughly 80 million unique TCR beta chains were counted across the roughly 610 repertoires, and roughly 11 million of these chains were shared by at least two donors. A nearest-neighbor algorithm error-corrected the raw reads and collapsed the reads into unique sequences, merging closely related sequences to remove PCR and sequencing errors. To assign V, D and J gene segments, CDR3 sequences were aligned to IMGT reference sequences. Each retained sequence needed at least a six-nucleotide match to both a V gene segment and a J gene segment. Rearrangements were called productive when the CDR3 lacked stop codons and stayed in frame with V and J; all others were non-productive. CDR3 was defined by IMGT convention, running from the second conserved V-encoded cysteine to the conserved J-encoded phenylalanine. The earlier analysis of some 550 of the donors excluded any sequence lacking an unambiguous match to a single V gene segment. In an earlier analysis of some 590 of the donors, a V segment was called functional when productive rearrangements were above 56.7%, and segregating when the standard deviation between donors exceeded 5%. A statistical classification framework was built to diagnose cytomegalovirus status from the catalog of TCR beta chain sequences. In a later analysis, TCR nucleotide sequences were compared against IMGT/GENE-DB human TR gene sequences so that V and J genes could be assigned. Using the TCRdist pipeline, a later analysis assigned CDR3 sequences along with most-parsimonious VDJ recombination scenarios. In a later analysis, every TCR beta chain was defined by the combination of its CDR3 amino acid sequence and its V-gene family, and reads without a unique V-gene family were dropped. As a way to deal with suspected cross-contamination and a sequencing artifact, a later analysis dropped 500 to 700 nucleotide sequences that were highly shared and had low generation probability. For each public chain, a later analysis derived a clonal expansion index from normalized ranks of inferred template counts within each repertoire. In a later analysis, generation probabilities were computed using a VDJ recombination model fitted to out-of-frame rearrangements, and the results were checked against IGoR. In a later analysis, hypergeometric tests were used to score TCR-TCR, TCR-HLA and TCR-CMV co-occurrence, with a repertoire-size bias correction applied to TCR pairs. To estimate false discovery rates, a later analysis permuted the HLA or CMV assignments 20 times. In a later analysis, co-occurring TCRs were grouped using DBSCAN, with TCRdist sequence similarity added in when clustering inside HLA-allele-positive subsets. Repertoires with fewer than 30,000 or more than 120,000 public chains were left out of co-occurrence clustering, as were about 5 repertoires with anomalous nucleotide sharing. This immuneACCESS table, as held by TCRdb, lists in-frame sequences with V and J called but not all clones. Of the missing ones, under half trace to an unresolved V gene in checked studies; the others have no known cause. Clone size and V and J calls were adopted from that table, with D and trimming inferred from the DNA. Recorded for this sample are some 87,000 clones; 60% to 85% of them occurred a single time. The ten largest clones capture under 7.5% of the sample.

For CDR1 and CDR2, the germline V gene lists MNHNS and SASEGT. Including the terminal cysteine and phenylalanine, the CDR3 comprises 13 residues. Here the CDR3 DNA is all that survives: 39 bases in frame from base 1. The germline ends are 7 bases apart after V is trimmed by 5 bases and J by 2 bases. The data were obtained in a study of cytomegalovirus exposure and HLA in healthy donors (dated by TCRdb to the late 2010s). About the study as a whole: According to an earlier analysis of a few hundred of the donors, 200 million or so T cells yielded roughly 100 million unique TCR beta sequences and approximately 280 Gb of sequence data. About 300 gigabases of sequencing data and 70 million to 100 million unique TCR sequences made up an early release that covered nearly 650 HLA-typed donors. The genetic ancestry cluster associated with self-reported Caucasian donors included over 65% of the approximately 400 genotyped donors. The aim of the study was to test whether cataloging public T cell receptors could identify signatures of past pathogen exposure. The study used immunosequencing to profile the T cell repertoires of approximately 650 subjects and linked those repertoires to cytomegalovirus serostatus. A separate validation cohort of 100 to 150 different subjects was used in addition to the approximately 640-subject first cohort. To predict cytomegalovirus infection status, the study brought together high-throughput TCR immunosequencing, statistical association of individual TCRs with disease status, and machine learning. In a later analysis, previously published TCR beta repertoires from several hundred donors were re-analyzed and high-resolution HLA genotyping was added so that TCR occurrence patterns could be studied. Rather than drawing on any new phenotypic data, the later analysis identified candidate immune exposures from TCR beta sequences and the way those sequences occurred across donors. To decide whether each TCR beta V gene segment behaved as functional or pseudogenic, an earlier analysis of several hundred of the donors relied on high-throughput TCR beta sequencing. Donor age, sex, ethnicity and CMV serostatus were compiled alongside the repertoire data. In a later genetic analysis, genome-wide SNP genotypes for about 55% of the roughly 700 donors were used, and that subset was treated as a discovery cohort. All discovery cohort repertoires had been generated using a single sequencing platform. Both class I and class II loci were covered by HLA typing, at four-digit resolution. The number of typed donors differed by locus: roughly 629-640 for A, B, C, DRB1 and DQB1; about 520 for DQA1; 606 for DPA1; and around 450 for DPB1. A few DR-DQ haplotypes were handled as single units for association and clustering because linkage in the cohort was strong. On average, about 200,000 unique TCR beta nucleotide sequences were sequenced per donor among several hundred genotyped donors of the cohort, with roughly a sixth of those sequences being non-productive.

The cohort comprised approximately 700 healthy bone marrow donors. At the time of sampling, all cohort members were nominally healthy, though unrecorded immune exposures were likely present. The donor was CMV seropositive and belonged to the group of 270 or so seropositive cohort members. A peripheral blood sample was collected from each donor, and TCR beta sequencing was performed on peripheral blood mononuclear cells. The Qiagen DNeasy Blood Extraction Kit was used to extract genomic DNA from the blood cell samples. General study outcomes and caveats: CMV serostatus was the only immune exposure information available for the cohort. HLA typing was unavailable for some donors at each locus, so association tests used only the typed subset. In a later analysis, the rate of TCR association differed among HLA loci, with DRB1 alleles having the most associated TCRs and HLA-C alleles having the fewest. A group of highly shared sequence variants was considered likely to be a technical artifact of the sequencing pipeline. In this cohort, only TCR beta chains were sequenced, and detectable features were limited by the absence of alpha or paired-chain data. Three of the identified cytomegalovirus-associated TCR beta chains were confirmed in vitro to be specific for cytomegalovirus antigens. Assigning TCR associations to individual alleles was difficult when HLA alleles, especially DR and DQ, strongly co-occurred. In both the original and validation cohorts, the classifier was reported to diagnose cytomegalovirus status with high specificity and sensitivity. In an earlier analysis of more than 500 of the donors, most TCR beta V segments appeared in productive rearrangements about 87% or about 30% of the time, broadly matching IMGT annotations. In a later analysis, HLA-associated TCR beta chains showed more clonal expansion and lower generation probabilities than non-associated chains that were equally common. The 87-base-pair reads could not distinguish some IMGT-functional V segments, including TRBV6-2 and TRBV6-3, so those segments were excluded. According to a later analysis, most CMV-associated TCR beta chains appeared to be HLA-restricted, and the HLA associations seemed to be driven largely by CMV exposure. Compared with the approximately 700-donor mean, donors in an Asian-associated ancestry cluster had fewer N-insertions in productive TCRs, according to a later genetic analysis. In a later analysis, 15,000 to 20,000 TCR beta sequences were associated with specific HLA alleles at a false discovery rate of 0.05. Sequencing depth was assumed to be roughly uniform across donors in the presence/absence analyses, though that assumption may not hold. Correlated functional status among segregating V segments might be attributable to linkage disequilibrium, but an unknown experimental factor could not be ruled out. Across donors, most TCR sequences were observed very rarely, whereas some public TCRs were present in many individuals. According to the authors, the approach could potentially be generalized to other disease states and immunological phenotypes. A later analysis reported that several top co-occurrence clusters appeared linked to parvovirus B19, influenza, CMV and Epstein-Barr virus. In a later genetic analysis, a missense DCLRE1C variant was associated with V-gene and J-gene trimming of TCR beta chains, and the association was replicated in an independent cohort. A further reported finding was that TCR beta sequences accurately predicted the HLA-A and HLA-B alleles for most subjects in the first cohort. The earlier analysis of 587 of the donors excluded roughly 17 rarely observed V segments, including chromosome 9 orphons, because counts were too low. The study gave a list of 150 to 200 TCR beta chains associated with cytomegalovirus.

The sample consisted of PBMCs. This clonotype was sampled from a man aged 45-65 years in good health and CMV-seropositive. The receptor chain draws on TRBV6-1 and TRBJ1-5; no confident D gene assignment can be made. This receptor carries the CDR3 CASSREGNQPQHF. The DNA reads TGTGCCAGCAGTAGGGAGGGCAATCAGCCCCAGCATTTT.